This entry describes one TCR beta chain. The CDR3 loop spans 16 amino acids. The germline V gene encodes CDR1 SGHRS and CDR2 YFSETQ. With V trimmed by 4 bases and J by 5 bases, 9 bases remained unmatched. The sample originates from a study of radiotherapy plus CTLA-4 blockade in lung cancer. TCRdb's copy holds only in-frame clones and misses some; the assay was immunoSEQ multiplex PCR. The table shows about 24,000 clones, with 70% to 75% occurring only once. The sequence came from a human donor with non-small cell lung cancer whose response to radiotherapy plus ipilimumab could not be evaluated. This chain uses TRBV5-1 with TRBJ2-3; 11 nucleotides line up with TRBD2. Material: peripheral blood, obtained from a patient treated with radiotherapy plus ipilimumab. The CDR3 sequence: CASSPFLAGGGDTQYF. DNA for the CDR3: TGCGCCAGCAGCCCCTTTCTAGCGGGAGGTGGAGATACGCAGTATTTT.